What follows are 29 T cell receptor beta chains derived from one specimen sequenced in a study of T cell repertoires in cytomegalovirus infection. Antigen specificity for these receptors is unknown. One entry per CDR3 protein results from TCRdb running MiXCR on the reads. The repertoire holds 450,000 to 650,000 distinct CDR3 sequences, with 40% as singletons. The sequencing here drew on cultured PBMCs, taken from culture after CMV antigen stimulation. The source is a human donor in good health (CMV status not recorded). Some clones in this sample may be carry-over from other donors' samples.

The chain links TRBV20-1 to TRBJ2-1; 8 bases agree with TRBD2. Trimming cost V 6 bases and J 4 bases; bases outside gene matches: 8. CDR1 and CDR2 from the germline V gene are DFQATT and SNEGSKA (reference sequence). This CDR3 region has 14 residues. CDR3 residues: CSASPGGGYNEQFF. The CDR3, as DNA: TGCAGTGCCAGCCCGGGGGGGGGATACAATGAGCAGTTCTTC.

The V and J genes are TRBV5-4 and TRBJ2-3, with D perhaps matching TRBD2 (7 bases). Between the trimmed V and J ends, which lost 6 bases and 2 bases, there was a span of 22 bases. Germline CDR1 reads SGHNT; CDR2 reads YYREEE (reference sequence). CDR3 length: 17 residues. CDR3 nucleotides: TGTGCCAGCAAGGGGACCAATAAGGGGGGGCCCACAGATACGCAGTATTTT. This codes for CASKGTNKGGPTDTQYF.

This clonotype showed up many times. The V gene is TRBV6-6, the J gene TRBJ1-6, with D hard to call. The CDR3 spans 15 residues. Germline V gene sequence: CDR1 MNHNY, CDR2 SVGAGI (reference sequence). The ends were cut back, 5 bases at V and 4 bases at J, with 12 bases in the middle. CDR3 DNA sequence: TGTGCCAGCAGTCAAAATCGGGAGTATAATTCACCCCTCCACTTT. Its translation is CASSQNREYNSPLHF.

The chain recombines TRBV11-2 with TRBJ2-1; no clear D gene. Per the germline V gene, CDR1 is SGHAT and CDR2 is FQNNGV. The CDR3 runs to 13 residues. V was clipped by 1 base and J by 8 bases, with 9 bases between them. The CDR3 DNA sequence: TGTGCCAGCAGCTTAGCCCTAAGCGATGAGCAGTTCTTC. It specifies CASSLALSDEQFF.

V gene TRBV7-8 combines with J gene TRBJ2-1; D perhaps matches TRBD2 (6 bases). CDR1 and CDR2 from the germline V gene are SGHVS and FQNEAQ. This CDR3 contains 15 residues. V was shortened by 4 bases and J by 5 bases, with 15 bases between the two germline ends. The CDR3 region is CASSSWAGNNNEQFF. Written as DNA, the CDR3 is TGTGCCAGCAGCTCTTGGGCGGGGAACAACAATGAGCAGTTCTTC.

The V and J genes are TRBV19 and TRBJ2-7; D not certain. V was trimmed by 2 bases and J by 0 bases, leaving 11 bases between them. CDR3 length: 15 amino acids. Germline V CDR1 and CDR2: LNHDA, SQIVND (reference sequence). In nucleotides, the CDR3 is TGTGCCAGTAGTATAAATTTGATGAGCTCCTACGAGCAGTACTTC. As protein: CASSINLMSSYEQYF.

V gene TRBV12-3 or TRBV12-4 combines with J gene TRBJ2-3, with 11 nucleotides matching TRBD2. With 7 bases clipped from V and 4 bases from J, the junction kept 10 bases outside the gene matches. The CDR3 spans 16 residues. The CDR3 sequence: CASTLIAGGPPDTQYF. CDR3 DNA: TGTGCCAGCACCCTAATAGCGGGAGGGCCCCCAGATACGCAGTATTTT.

This clonotype was seen repeatedly, ten times or more. V gene TRBV7-8 combines with J gene TRBJ1-2; tentative D call: TRBD1 (5 bases). Trimming left V 2 bases short and J 6 bases short, with 13 bases between. Per germline, CDR1 SGHVS and CDR2 FQNEAQ. This CDR3 region has 14 residues. The CDR3 sequence: CASSLIRAQNGYTF. Written as DNA, the CDR3 is TGTGCCAGCAGCTTAATCAGGGCCCAGAATGGCTACACCTTC.

The V call is TRBV7-2, the J call TRBJ2-5; TRBD2 agrees at 9 bases. V gave up 1 base and J gave up 4 bases; unmatched junction bases: 7. This CDR3 is built from 16 residues. Germline-derived CDR1 and CDR2 are SGHTA and FQGNSA. DNA for the CDR3: TGTGCCAGCAGCTTAGTAGCTAGCGGGGTGGGAGAGACCCAGTACTTC. This sequence encodes CASSLVASGVGETQYF. Complete variable domain (other parts from reference TRBV7-2 and TRBJ2-5): GAGVSQSPSNKVTEKGKDVELRCDPISGHTALYWYRQSLGQGLEFLIYFQGNSAPDKSGLPSDRFSAERTGGSVSTLTIQRTQQEDSAVYLCASSLVASGVGETQYFGPGTRLLVL.

The rearrangement links TRBV12-3 or TRBV12-4 to TRBJ2-2; 7 bases fit TRBD1. The CDR3 contains 13 residues. Trimming at V came to 5 bases and at J to 8 bases, leaving 5 bases not matched to a gene. CDR3 residues: CASSARDRGELFF. The CDR3 DNA follows: TGTGCCAGCAGTGCCCGGGACAGAGGGGAGCTGTTTTTT.

The chain employs TRBV4-1 and TRBJ2-1; perhaps TRBD1 as D (6 bases). This CDR3 is built from 16 residues. Trimming pared 4 bases from V and 9 bases from J, leaving 22 bases between. The germline V gene has CDR1 MGHRA and CDR2 YSYEKL. The CDR3, as DNA: TGCGCCAGCAGCCTACCACCGGACAGCTTGAGGAGTGAGCAGTTCTTC. It encodes CASSLPPDSLRSEQFF.

This clonotype was recorded a few times. V usage is TRBV7-9 and J usage is TRBJ2-7, with TRBD2 matching over 7 bases. This CDR3 is 14 amino acids long. The V segment lost 6 bases and the J segment 0 bases; nucleotides outside the gene matches: 5. Germline-derived CDR1 and CDR2 are SEHNR and FQNEAQ (reference sequence). The CDR3 DNA follows: TGTGCCAGCAGTAGAGCGGGAAGCTCCTACGAGCAGTACTTC. This gives the protein CASSRAGSSYEQYF. Together with reference TRBV7-9 and TRBJ2-7, the CDR3 gives the full variable domain: DTGVSQNPRHKITKRGQNVTFRCDPISEHNRLYWYRQTLGQGPEFLTYFQNEAQLEKSRLLSDRFSAERPKGSFSTLEIQRTEQGDSAMYLCASSRAGSSYEQYFGPGTRLTVT.

V and J are TRBV7-8 and TRBJ1-5; the D is unclear. Germline V gene lookup returns CDR1 SGHVS and CDR2 FQNEAQ. The V end was cut by 2 bases, the J end by 4 bases, with 6 bases between. The CDR3 is 13 amino acids. The CDR3 sequence is CASSLNINQPQHF. The CDR3 DNA is TGTGCCAGCAGCTTAAATATAAATCAGCCCCAGCATTTT.

V and J are TRBV6-6 and TRBJ2-7; 14 bases line up with TRBD2. Trimming removed 4 bases from V and 4 bases from J; junction bases left unmatched: 6. The CDR3 extends over 16 amino acids. CDR1 and CDR2 from the germline V gene are MNHNY and SVGAGI (reference sequence). CDR3 nucleotides: TGTGCCAGCAGTTCCGGGACTAGCGGGAGTTTTTACGAGCAGTACTTC. It translates to CASSSGTSGSFYEQYF.

Here the CDR3 reads CASSYSGTSGREQFF. The CDR3 coding sequence is TGTGCCAGCAGTTACTCGGGGACTAGCGGGAGGGAGCAGTTCTTC. This rearrangement joins TRBV6-2 or TRBV6-3 to TRBJ2-1, with TRBD2 matching over 15 bases. V shed 0 bases, J shed 10 bases, and the junction held 1 base outside the gene matches. The CDR3 is 15 residues long. Germline CDR1 reads MNHEY; CDR2 reads SVGEGT.

The chain combines TRBV11-2 with TRBJ2-1, with TRBD2 matching 9 bases. This CDR3 is built from 15 residues. J lost 4 bases, V lost 5 bases, and 6 bases had no gene match. The V gene's germline CDR1 is SGHAT and CDR2 FQNNGV. CDR3 loop: CASSAGTSTYNEQFF. Written as DNA, the CDR3 is TGTGCCAGCAGCGCCGGGACTAGCACTTACAATGAGCAGTTCTTC.

The chain uses TRBV2 and TRBJ1-5; D is undetermined. This CDR3 contains 15 residues. CDR1 SNHLY and CDR2 FYNNEI come from the germline V gene. V was trimmed by 2 bases and J by 0 bases, leaving 8 bases between them. CDR3 coding DNA: TGTGCCAGCAGTGAATTCGTAGGTAGCAATCAGCCCCAGCATTTT. It encodes CASSEFVGSNQPQHF.

The chain combines TRBV10-3 with TRBJ2-5; the D gene is possibly TRBD2 (6 bases). Trimming took off 11 bases at V and 9 bases at J, with 16 bases between the two ends. The germline CDR1 and CDR2 sequences are ENHRY and SYGVKD. The CDR3 extends over 11 amino acids. DNA for the CDR3: TGTGCCGGAGGGGACGGACGGCCCCAGTACTTC. This translates into CAGGDGRPQYF.

The sample holds many counts of this clonotype. The rearrangement links TRBV7-8 to TRBJ1-2; D remains ambiguous. V was cut by 1 base and J by 2 bases, with 5 bases left in between. In germline, CDR1 is SGHVS, CDR2 FQNEAQ. The CDR3 consists of 13 residues. In nucleotides, the CDR3 is TGTGCCAGCAGCTTAGTCCTGAACTATGGCTACACCTTC. This codes for CASSLVLNYGYTF.

This clonotype was detected a few times. The chain joins TRBV12-3 or TRBV12-4 to TRBJ2-1; 16 positions match TRBD2. The CDR3 sequence is 17 residues long. V was pared by 7 bases and J by 9 bases, with 12 bases of the junction left unmatched. The CDR3 DNA follows: TGTGCCAGCAAACTACCGGGACTAGCGGGGGGGACGGGTGAGCAGTTCTTC. This encodes CASKLPGLAGGTGEQFF.

The chain has TRBV7-9 and TRBJ1-5; no reliable D call. V lost 4 bases, J lost 6 bases, and 10 bases lay in between. The CDR3 is 13 amino acids. Germline V gene data show CDR1 as SEHNR and CDR2 as FQNEAQ (reference sequence). CDR3 amino acids: CASSSSGSQPQHF. CDR3 nucleotides: TGTGCCAGCAGCTCCAGCGGGAGTCAGCCCCAGCATTTT.

Only a few counts were recorded for this clonotype. This chain links TRBV12-3 or TRBV12-4 with TRBJ2-1, with 10 bases identical to TRBD2. Trimming at V came to 6 bases and at J to 4 bases, leaving 6 bases not matched to a gene. This CDR3 comprises 15 residues. DNA of the CDR3: TGTGCCAGCAGGCGGACTAGCGGTACATACAATGAGCAGTTCTTC. This encodes CASRRTSGTYNEQFF.

The rearrangement uses TRBV2 and TRBJ2-3; TRBD2 matches at 12 bases. The CDR3 is 14 amino acids. Germline CDR1 SNHLY, CDR2 FYNNEI. Unmatched junction bases numbered 0, after V lost 7 bases and J lost 1 base. CDR3 sequence: CASTSGGGTDTQYF. In DNA form, the CDR3 reads TGTGCCAGCACTAGCGGGGGGGGCACAGATACGCAGTATTTT.

The chain has TRBV2 and TRBJ2-1; 12 nucleotides match TRBD2. Germline V gives CDR1 SNHLY, CDR2 FYNNEI. The V gene end was trimmed by 7 bases and the J gene end by 1 base; junction bases not matched to a gene: 2. The CDR3 extends over 15 amino acids. Here the CDR3 DNA reads TGTGCCAGCACCCTAGCGGGGGGGTCCTACAATGAGCAGTTCTTC. This encodes CASTLAGGSYNEQFF.

This clonotype was counted only a few times. This sequence joins TRBV12-3 or TRBV12-4 and TRBJ2-7; perhaps TRBD2 as D (5 bases). The ends were cut back, 6 bases at V and 5 bases at J, with 14 bases in the middle. The CDR3 is made up of 13 amino acids. CDR3 protein: CASSARRADEQYF. As DNA, the CDR3 is TGTGCCAGCAGCGCGAGAAGAGCGGACGAGCAGTACTTC.

This chain links TRBV4-1 with TRBJ1-1, with TRBD1 as a possible D gene (6 bases). From germline, CDR1 is MGHRA and CDR2 YSYEKL. The CDR3 runs to 13 residues. V dropped 6 bases and J dropped 2 bases, with 10 bases sitting between them. The CDR3 DNA reads TGCGCCAGCAGACGACAGGCTAACACTGAAGCTTTCTTT. It is translated as CASRRQANTEAFF.

V gene TRBV15 combines with J gene TRBJ1-4; D gene ambiguous. CDR3 length equals 15 residues. The germline V gene encodes CDR1 LNHNV and CDR2 YYDKDF (reference sequence). Trimming pared 9 bases from V and 8 bases from J, leaving 22 bases between. The CDR3 nucleotides are TGTGCCACGGCGCTGAGGGCGGGCAGTCGAGAAAAACTGTTTTTT. This encodes CATALRAGSREKLFF. The complete variable domain, with remaining parts taken from reference TRBV15 and TRBJ1-4, reads DAMVIQNPRYQVTQFGKPVTLSCSQTLNHNVMYWYQQKSSQAPKLLFHYYDKDFNNEADTPDNFQSRRPNTSFCFLDIRSPGLGDTAMYLCATALRAGSREKLFFGSGTQLSVL.

This clonotype came up once. The chain couples TRBV7-8 to TRBJ2-3; D possibly corresponds to TRBD2 (5 bases). CDR3 size: 17 residues. Germline CDR1 reads SGHVS; CDR2 reads FQNEAQ. V was shortened by 5 bases and J by 9 bases, with 27 bases between the two germline ends. The DNA of the CDR3 is TGTGCCAGCAGCCCCCGACCTTATAAGACCCCGGGAAAGACGCAGTATTTT. Its protein product is CASSPRPYKTPGKTQYF.

J is TRBJ1-2 and V is TRBV4-3, with 12 bases lining up with TRBD1. Germline CDR1 and CDR2: LGHNA and YSLEER. This CDR3 region has 14 residues. J lost 7 bases, V lost 3 bases, and 3 bases had no gene match. CDR3 coding DNA: TGCGCCAGCAGCCAGGGACAGGGGGCGTTTGGCTACACCTTC. It yields the protein CASSQGQGAFGYTF.